Each of the 30 T cell receptor beta chains below was sequenced from the same sample in a study of T cells after posttransplantation cyclophosphamide. The repertoire was sequenced with immunoSEQ multiplex PCR; TCRdb's copy has only in-frame clones and lacks some. Among more than 30,000 clones listed, around nine tenths were seen once. The naive gate required viable CD3+CD4+ or CD3+CD8+ cells with CCR7+CD45RA+CD45RO-CD95-CD27+CD28+ phenotype. Sample: naive CD4+ T cells sorted from PBMCs. Every receptor here comes from a woman aged 55-70 years in good health, CMV-negative, and a related stem cell transplant donor.

This clone appeared a single time. V usage is TRBV27 and J usage is TRBJ2-7; maybe TRBD1 (6 bases). Germline V CDR1 and CDR2: MNHEY, SMNVEV (reference sequence). CDR3 length: 15 residues. Trimming removed 3 bases at V and 2 bases at J, with 14 bases between. Here the CDR3 DNA reads TGTGCCAGCAGTTTGATCGACAGGTCCGCCTACGAGCAGTACTTC. Translated: CASSLIDRSAYEQYF.

The chain joins TRBV5-4 to TRBJ2-3; D is ambiguous. The CDR3 has 16 amino acids. The V end was cut by 0 bases, the J end by 8 bases, with 19 bases between. CDR1 and CDR2 (germline): SGHNT, YYREEE (reference sequence). The CDR3 region is CASSLAQRPDRGTQYF. The CDR3 nucleotides read TGTGCCAGCAGCTTGGCCCAGCGTCCCGATCGAGGTACGCAGTATTTT.

The V call is TRBV18, the J call TRBJ2-1, with 12 nucleotides matching TRBD2. In germline, CDR1 is KGHSH, CDR2 LQKENI. V lost 3 bases and J lost 8; bases outside the gene matches: 5. The CDR3 has 15 amino acids. DNA of the CDR3: TGTGCCAGCTCACCCTCGGGACTAGCGGGCGATGAGCAGTTCTTC. The encoded protein is CASSPSGLAGDEQFF.

The rearrangement joins TRBV28 to TRBJ1-1; TRBD1 agrees at 8 bases. With V trimmed by 7 bases and J by 9 bases, 10 bases remained unmatched. The CDR3 runs to 13 residues. Germline lookup yields CDR1 MDHEN and CDR2 SYDVKM. The CDR3 DNA reads TGTGCCAGCAACCCAGGGGGCTATGGCAAAGCTTTCTTT. This sequence encodes CASNPGGYGKAFF.

The DNA for the CDR3 is TGTGCCAGTAGTATAAGAGGGGGCCCGTCGCTTGAGCAGTTCTTC. As protein: CASSIRGGPSLEQFF. The chain combines TRBV19 with TRBJ2-1, with TRBD1 matching over 7 bases. The germline V gene encodes CDR1 LNHDA and CDR2 SQIVND (reference sequence). This CDR3 is built from 15 residues. The trim removed 2 bases at V and 9 bases at J, leaving 10 bases unmatched.

This clone appeared once. The V gene is TRBV7-6, the J gene TRBJ2-7; D uncertain. This CDR3 spans 15 amino acids. Germline lookup yields CDR1 SGHVS and CDR2 FNYEAQ. Trimming removed 1 base from V and 4 bases from J, with 14 bases in between. This CDR3 reads CASSLVDSRLYEQYF. CDR3 sequence (DNA): TGTGCCAGCAGCTTAGTAGACTCCCGGTTATACGAGCAGTACTTC.

The chain combines TRBV6-1 with TRBJ1-6, with a weak D call TRBD1 (5 bases). The CDR3 runs 14 residues. Germline V gene lookup returns CDR1 MNHNS and CDR2 SASEGT. Trimming took off 6 bases at V and 10 bases at J, with 16 bases between the two ends. The CDR3 region is CASRTGGEGSPLHF. In DNA form, the CDR3 reads TGTGCCAGCAGAACCGGAGGGGAAGGATCACCCCTCCACTTT.

The rearrangement joins TRBV2 to TRBJ2-7, with D tentatively TRBD2 (6 bases). The CDR3 extends over 14 amino acids. Per germline, CDR1 SNHLY and CDR2 FYNNEI. Trimming left V 6 bases short and J 3 bases short, with 15 bases between. The CDR3 DNA is TGTGCCAGCAGCAACGGACGGGGGTACTACGAGCAGTACTTC. Encoded protein: CASSNGRGYYEQYF.

V usage is TRBV5-1 and J usage is TRBJ2-1, with TRBD2 matching 10 bases. This CDR3 has 15 residues. V dropped 0 bases and J dropped 5; count of bases not matched to a gene: 2. Germline CDR1 and CDR2: SGHRS and YFSETQ. DNA of the CDR3: TGCGCCAGCAGCTTGGAGCTAGCGGGAGACAATGAGCAGTTCTTC. Encoded protein: CASSLELAGDNEQFF.

This clone was seen just once. J is TRBJ1-2 and V is TRBV28; 10 nucleotides match TRBD1. The CDR3 covers 18 residues. Germline lookup yields CDR1 MDHEN and CDR2 SYDVKM. J was trimmed by 0 bases and V by 4 bases; bases with no gene match: 11. CDR3 nucleotide sequence: TGTGCCAGCAGTTCGGCCGGGACAGGGGCTTCCACTAACTATGGCTACACCTTC. Its protein is CASSSAGTGASTNYGYTF.

There are a few counts of this clone. The CDR3 DNA reads TGTGCCAGCCTGGGACAGGGGAATTCACCCCTCCACTTT. It codes for CASLGQGNSPLHF. The chain links TRBV28 to TRBJ1-6, with 10 bases aligning to TRBD1. The CDR3 is 13 residues long. Germline assignment: CDR1 MDHEN and CDR2 SYDVKM. V shed 8 bases and J 7 bases; nucleotides not matched to a gene: 2.

V usage is TRBV5-4 and J usage is TRBJ2-2, with 8 bases identical to TRBD2. Germline CDR1 SGHNT, CDR2 YYREEE (reference sequence). The junction had 0 bases not matched to a gene; V was cut back by 1 base and J by 4 bases. The CDR3 is 14 amino acids. The CDR3 sequence: CASSLSGGTGELFF. The CDR3 coding sequence is TGTGCCAGCAGCTTGAGCGGGGGCACCGGGGAGCTGTTTTTT.

On this clone itself: One end of the junction varies from germline; a read error may be responsible. The rearrangement uses TRBV7-7 and TRBJ2-2; 7 nucleotides align to TRBD1. From germline, CDR1 is SSHAT and CDR2 FNYEAQ (reference sequence). The CDR3 covers 15 residues. As DNA, the CDR3 is TGTGCTAGCAGCTTCGAGGGGGCGGGCACCGGGGAGCTGTTTTTT. It translates to CASSFEGAGTGELFF.

This chain joins TRBV5-1 and TRBJ2-1, with 13 bases lining up with TRBD2. Germline assignment: CDR1 SGHRS and CDR2 YFSETQ. Losses at the gene ends were 3 bases for V and 8 bases for J; bases not matched to a gene: 8. The CDR3 has 16 residues. The CDR3 nucleotides are TGCGCCAGCAGCTCCCGCGGGACTAGCGGGAATGATGAGCAGTTCTTC. The encoded protein is CASSSRGTSGNDEQFF.

The chain uses TRBV6-5 and TRBJ2-7; D unresolved. The CDR3 is 13 amino acids. V was clipped by 0 bases and J by 6 bases, with 9 bases between them. Looked up from germline, CDR1 is MNHEY and CDR2 is SVGAGI. For the CDR3, the DNA is TGTGCCAGCAGTTACTCAGACACCCTCGAGCAGTACTTC. Amino acids: CASSYSDTLEQYF.

The chain has TRBV7-2 and TRBJ2-1, with TRBD2 identical over 14 bases. CDR3 length: 16 amino acids. V lost 5 bases to trimming and J lost 10 bases; unmatched junction nucleotides: 10. Germline CDR1 reads SGHTA; CDR2 reads FQGNSA. The CDR3 DNA reads as TGTGCCAGCAGCGTATCGACTAGCGGGAGGGCCCGGGAGCAGTTCTTC. This translates into CASSVSTSGRAREQFF.

The J gene is TRBJ1-6, the V gene TRBV30; D might be TRBD1 (6 bases). Germline V CDR1 and CDR2: GTSNPN, SVGIG (reference sequence). This CDR3 is 13 amino acids long. Between the trimmed V and J ends, which lost 0 bases and 6 bases, there was a span of 6 bases. The CDR3 DNA reads TGTGCCTGGAGTGTACAGGGTAATTCACCCCTCCACTTT. As protein: CAWSVQGNSPLHF.

The chain employs TRBV5-6 and TRBJ2-3, with TRBD1 matching over 7 bases. CDR3 length: 15 amino acids. The V gene's germline CDR1 is SGHDT and CDR2 YYEEEE. The trim removed 2 bases at V and 0 bases at J, leaving 3 bases unmatched. The CDR3 DNA is TGTGCCAGCAGCTTTTGGGACAGAAGCACAGATACGCAGTATTTT. It specifies CASSFWDRSTDTQYF.

This clone was recorded only once. This chain links TRBV7-2 with TRBJ2-1; 8 positions agree with TRBD2. The V gene's germline CDR1 is SGHTA and CDR2 FQGNSA. The CDR3 has 16 residues. The V gene end was trimmed by 0 bases and the J gene end by 4 bases; junction bases not matched to a gene: 5. In nucleotides, the CDR3 is TGTGCCAGCAGCTTAGCGCCGGGGGGGCTGTACAATGAGCAGTTCTTC. It is translated as CASSLAPGGLYNEQFF.

This chain uses TRBV5-1 with TRBJ2-7, with D perhaps TRBD2 (5 bases). Germline V gives CDR1 SGHRS, CDR2 YFSETQ. Trimming cost V 4 bases and J 3 bases, with 20 bases left between them. The CDR3 totals 16 residues. The CDR3 DNA follows: TGCGCCAGCAGCCCGAAAACTAGAGCATTAAACTACGAGCAGTACTTC. Protein product: CASSPKTRALNYEQYF.

The rearrangement joins TRBV5-1 to TRBJ1-2, with D possibly TRBD1 on 5 matching bases. The CDR3 has 15 residues. CDR1 and CDR2 (germline): SGHRS, YFSETQ. The V end lost 0 bases, the J end lost 6 bases, and 15 bases lay between the germline ends. Written as DNA, the CDR3 is TGCGCCAGCAGCTTGGTGCCAGGGATGCAGGATGGCTACACCTTC. It translates to CASSLVPGMQDGYTF.

The gene calls are TRBV30 and TRBJ2-5; TRBD1 matches at 8 bases. The germline gives CDR1 GTSNPN, CDR2 SVGIG (reference sequence). This CDR3 comprises 15 residues. V was pared by 0 bases and J by 4 bases, with 7 bases of the junction left unmatched. The CDR3 sequence: CAWSVMAGGSETQYF. The CDR3 region has the DNA TGTGCCTGGAGTGTAATGGCAGGGGGCTCAGAGACCCAGTACTTC.

The chain links TRBV28 to TRBJ2-1, with 14 bases identical to TRBD2. CDR1 and CDR2 from the germline V gene are MDHEN and SYDVKM. V dropped 6 bases and J dropped 6; count of bases not matched to a gene: 7. There are 16 residues in the CDR3. The CDR3 DNA is TGTGCCAGCAGGGGGACTAGCGGGAGTACTGGCAATGAGCAGTTCTTC. Encoded protein: CASRGTSGSTGNEQFF. The full variable domain, its missing parts supplied by reference TRBV28 and TRBJ2-1, is DVKVTQSSRYLVKRTGEKVFLECVQDMDHENMFWYRQDPGLGLRLIYFSYDVKMKEKGDIPEGYSVSREKKERFSLILESASTNQTSMYLCASRGTSGSTGNEQFFGPGTRLTVL.

The CDR3 loop reads CASSLGYSNEQYF. The CDR3 DNA follows: TGCGCCAGCAGCTTGGGCTACTCTAACGAGCAGTACTTC. The V and J genes are TRBV5-1 and TRBJ2-7; D is unresolved. The ends were cut back, 0 bases at V and 5 bases at J, with 9 bases in the middle. CDR1 and CDR2 from the germline V gene are SGHRS and YFSETQ. The CDR3 contains 13 residues.

The chain employs TRBV19 and TRBJ2-1, with 14 bases fitting TRBD2. The V and J ends lost 5 bases and 8 bases, in that order; junction bases with no gene match: 5. The CDR3 runs 15 residues. Germline CDR1 LNHDA, CDR2 SQIVND (reference sequence). The CDR3 coding sequence is TGTGCCAGTAGTTCCGGGACTAGCGGGAGATATGAGCAGTTCTTC. Protein product: CASSSGTSGRYEQFF.

The chain uses TRBV7-8 and TRBJ1-2; D remains ambiguous. CDR3 length equals 17 residues. CDR1 and CDR2 from the germline V gene are SGHVS and FQNEAQ. V was clipped by 5 bases and J by 0 bases, with 19 bases between them. Here the CDR3 reads CASSQPPLQAANYGYTF. CDR3 sequence (DNA): TGTGCCAGCAGCCAGCCCCCGTTGCAGGCAGCTAACTATGGCTACACCTTC.

The chain is built from TRBV6-5 and TRBJ2-1, with D possibly being TRBD2 (7 bases). The V gene's germline CDR1 is MNHEY and CDR2 SVGAGI. Trimming removed 6 bases at V and 7 bases at J, with 19 bases between. This CDR3 has 15 residues. The CDR3 is CASSFRGAAENEQFF. DNA for the CDR3: TGTGCCAGCAGCTTTCGGGGGGCGGCGGAAAATGAGCAGTTCTTC.

The rearrangement joins TRBV7-7 to TRBJ1-3; 8 nucleotides match TRBD1. Germline V gene data show CDR1 as SSHAT and CDR2 as FNYEAQ (reference sequence). This CDR3 is 11 amino acids long. CDR3: CATGQGGSIYF. CDR3 bases: TGTGCTACTGGACAGGGAGGCTCCATATATTTT.

This chain joins TRBV5-4 and TRBJ2-1; D may be TRBD2 (6 bases). From germline, CDR1 is SGHNT and CDR2 YYREEE (reference sequence). This CDR3 is 14 amino acids long. V lost 0 bases and J lost 12, with 16 bases in between. The CDR3 DNA sequence: TGTGCCAGCAGCTTGGCTAGCGCTCAAACGGGGCAGTTCTTC. Its protein is CASSLASAQTGQFF.

This sequence joins TRBV29-1 and TRBJ2-7; 7 bases line up with TRBD2. The junction had 9 bases not matched to a gene; V was cut back by 4 bases and J by 0 bases. Germline V gene lookup returns CDR1 SQVTM and CDR2 ANQGSEA. This CDR3 is 15 amino acids long. CDR3 bases: TGCAGCGTTGCCCGGGGAGCGGGGAGCTCCTACGAGCAGTACTTC. Protein: CSVARGAGSSYEQYF.